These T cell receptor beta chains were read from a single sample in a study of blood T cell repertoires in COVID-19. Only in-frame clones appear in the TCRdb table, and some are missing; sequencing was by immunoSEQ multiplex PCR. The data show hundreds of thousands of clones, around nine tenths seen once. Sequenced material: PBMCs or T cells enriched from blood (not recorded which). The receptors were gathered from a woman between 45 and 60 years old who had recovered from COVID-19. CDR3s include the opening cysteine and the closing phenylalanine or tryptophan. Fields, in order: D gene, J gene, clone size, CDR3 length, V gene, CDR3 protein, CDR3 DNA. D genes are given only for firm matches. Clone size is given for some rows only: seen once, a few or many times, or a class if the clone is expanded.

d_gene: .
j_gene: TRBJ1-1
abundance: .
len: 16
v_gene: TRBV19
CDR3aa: CASSIFVGEANTEAFF
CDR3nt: TGTGCCAGTAGTATCTTTGTTGGGGAGGCGAACACTGAAGCTTTCTTT

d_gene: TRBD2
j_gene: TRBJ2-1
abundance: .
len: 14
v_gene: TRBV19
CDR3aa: CASSSGLADNEQFF
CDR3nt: TGTGCCAGTAGCTCGGGACTAGCGGACAATGAGCAGTTCTTC

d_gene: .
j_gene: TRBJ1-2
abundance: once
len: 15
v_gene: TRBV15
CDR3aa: CATSRDNLQDYGYTF
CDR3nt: TGTGCCACCAGCAGAGATAACTTACAGGACTATGGCTACACCTTC

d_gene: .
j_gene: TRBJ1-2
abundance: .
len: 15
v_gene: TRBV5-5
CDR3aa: CASRKAQGLNYGYTF
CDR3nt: TGTGCCAGCAGAAAGGCACAGGGCCTTAACTATGGCTACACCTTC

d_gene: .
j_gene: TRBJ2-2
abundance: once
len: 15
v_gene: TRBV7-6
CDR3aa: CASSPQLDNFGELFF
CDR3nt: TGTGCCAGCAGCCCCCAGTTGGACAACTTCGGGGAGCTGTTTTTT

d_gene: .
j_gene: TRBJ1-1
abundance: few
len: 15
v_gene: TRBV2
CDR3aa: CASSEDHFAQAEAFF
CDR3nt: TGTGCCAGCAGTGAAGACCATTTTGCGCAGGCTGAAGCTTTCTTT

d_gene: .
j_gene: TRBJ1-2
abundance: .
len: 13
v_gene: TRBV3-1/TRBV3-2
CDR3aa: CASSQGFTGGYTF
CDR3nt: TGTGCCAGCAGCCAAGGTTTTACGGGTGGCTACACCTTC

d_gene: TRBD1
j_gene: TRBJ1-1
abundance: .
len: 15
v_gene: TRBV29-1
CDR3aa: CSVPPFAGGNTEAFF
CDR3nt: TGCAGCGTCCCCCCTTTTGCAGGGGGCAACACTGAAGCTTTCTTT

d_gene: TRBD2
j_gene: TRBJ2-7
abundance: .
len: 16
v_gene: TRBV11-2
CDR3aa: CASSLPRTSGNYEQYF
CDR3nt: TGTGCCAGCAGCTTACCCCGGACTAGCGGGAATTACGAGCAGTACTTC

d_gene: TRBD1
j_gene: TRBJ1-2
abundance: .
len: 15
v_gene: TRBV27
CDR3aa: CASRVTGGPNYGYTF
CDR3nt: TGTGCCAGCAGGGTGACAGGGGGCCCGAACTATGGCTACACCTTC

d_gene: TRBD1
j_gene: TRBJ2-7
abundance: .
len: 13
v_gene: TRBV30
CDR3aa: CAWSLTGGNEQYF
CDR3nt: TGTGCCTGGAGCCTGACAGGGGGAAACGAGCAGTACTTC

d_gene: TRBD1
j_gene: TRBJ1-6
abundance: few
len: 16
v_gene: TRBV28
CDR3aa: CASSLWGTGYNSPLHF
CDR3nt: TGTGCCAGCAGTTTATGGGGGACAGGGTATAATTCACCCCTCCACTTT

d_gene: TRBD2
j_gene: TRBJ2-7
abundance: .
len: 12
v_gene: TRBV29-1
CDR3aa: CSVSGTKYEQYF
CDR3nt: TGCAGCGTTTCCGGGACTAAATACGAGCAGTACTTC

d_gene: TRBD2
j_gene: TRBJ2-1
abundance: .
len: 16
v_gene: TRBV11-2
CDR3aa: CASSLEIPSGIQEQFF
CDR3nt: TGTGCCAGCAGCTTAGAGATTCCTAGCGGGATTCAAGAGCAGTTCTTC

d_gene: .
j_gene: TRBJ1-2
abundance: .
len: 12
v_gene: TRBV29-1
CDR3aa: CSVLDRDYGYTF
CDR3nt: TGCAGCGTTTTGGACAGAGACTATGGCTACACCTTC

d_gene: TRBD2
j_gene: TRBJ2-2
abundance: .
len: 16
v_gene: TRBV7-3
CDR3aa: CASSLFGGRAPGELFF
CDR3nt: TGTGCCAGCAGCTTATTTGGCGGGAGGGCCCCCGGGGAGCTGTTTTTT

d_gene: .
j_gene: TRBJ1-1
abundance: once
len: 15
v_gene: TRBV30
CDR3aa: CAWSTELQANTEAFF
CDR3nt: TGTGCCTGGAGCACCGAACTACAGGCTAACACTGAAGCTTTCTTT

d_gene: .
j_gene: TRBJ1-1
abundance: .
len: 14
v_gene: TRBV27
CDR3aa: CASSSTLTHTEAFF
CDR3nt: TGTGCCAGCAGCTCGACTCTGACCCACACTGAAGCTTTCTTT

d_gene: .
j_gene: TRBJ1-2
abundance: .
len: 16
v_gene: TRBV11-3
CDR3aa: CASSSFIPGTGYGYTF
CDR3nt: TGTGCCAGCAGCTCCTTTATCCCAGGCACAGGATATGGCTACACCTTC

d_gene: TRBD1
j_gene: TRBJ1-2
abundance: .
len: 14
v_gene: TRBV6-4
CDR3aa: CASRIGTGDYGYTF
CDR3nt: TGTGCCAGCAGGATAGGGACAGGGGACTATGGCTACACCTTC

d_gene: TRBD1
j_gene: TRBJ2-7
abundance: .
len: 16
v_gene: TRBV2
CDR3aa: CASRPMGTGGSYEQYF
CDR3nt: TGTGCCAGCCGCCCGATGGGGACAGGGGGCTCCTACGAGCAGTACTTC

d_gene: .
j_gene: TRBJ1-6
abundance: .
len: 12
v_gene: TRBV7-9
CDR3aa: CASSPEQAPLHF
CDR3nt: TGTGCCAGCAGCCCCGAGCAGGCACCCCTCCACTTT

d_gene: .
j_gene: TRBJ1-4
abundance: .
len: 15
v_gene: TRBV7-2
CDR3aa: CASSAGGGGNEKLFF
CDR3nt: TGTGCCAGCAGCGCAGGCGGGGGAGGTAATGAAAAACTGTTTTTT

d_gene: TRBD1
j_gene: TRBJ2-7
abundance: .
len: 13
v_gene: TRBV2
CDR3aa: CATGTGGSREQYF
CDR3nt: TGTGCCACCGGGACAGGGGGTTCGAGAGAGCAGTACTTC

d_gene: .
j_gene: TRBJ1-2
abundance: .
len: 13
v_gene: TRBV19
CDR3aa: CATLKRIPYGYTF
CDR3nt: TGTGCCACCCTAAAGAGGATACCTTATGGCTACACCTTC

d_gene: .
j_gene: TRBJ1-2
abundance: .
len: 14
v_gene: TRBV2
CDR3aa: CASSDRSDSYGYTF
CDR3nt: TGTGCCAGCAGTGATCGTTCCGACAGCTATGGCTACACCTTC

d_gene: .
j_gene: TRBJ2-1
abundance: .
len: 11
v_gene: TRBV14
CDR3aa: CASSGLSEQFF
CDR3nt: TGTGCCAGCAGCGGACTTAGTGAGCAGTTCTTC

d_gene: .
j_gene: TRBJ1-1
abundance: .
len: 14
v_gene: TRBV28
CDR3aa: CASSFGGEGTEAFF
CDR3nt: TGTGCCAGCAGTTTTGGTGGGGAGGGCACTGAAGCTTTCTTT

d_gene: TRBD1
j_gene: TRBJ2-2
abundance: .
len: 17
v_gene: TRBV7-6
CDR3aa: CASSQQRTGGWTGELFF
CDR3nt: TGTGCCAGCAGCCAACAAAGGACAGGGGGATGGACCGGGGAGCTGTTTTTT

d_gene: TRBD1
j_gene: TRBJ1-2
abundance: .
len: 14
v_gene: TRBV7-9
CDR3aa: CASSATGESYGYTF
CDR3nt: TGTGCCAGCAGCGCGACAGGGGAGAGCTATGGCTACACCTTC

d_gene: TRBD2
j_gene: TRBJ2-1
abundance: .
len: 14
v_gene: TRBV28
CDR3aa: CASKPGLNYNEQFF
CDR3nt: TGTGCCAGCAAACCGGGACTAAACTACAATGAGCAGTTCTTC

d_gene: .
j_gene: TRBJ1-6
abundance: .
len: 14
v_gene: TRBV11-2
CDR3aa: CASSLAVSNSPLHF
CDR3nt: TGTGCCAGCAGCTTAGCTGTTTCCAATTCACCCCTCCACTTT

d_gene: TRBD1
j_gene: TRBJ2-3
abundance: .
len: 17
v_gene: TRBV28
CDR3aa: CASSSRSGTGAADTQYF
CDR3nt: TGTGCCAGCAGTTCCCGATCCGGGACAGGGGCAGCAGATACGCAGTATTTT

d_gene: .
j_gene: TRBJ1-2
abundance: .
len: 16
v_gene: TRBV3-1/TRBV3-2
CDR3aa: CASSQDSGVGSYGYTF
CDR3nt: TGTGCCAGCAGCCAAGATTCAGGGGTGGGTTCCTATGGCTACACCTTC

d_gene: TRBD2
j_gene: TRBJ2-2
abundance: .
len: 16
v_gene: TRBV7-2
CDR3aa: CASSPTSGRSSGELFF
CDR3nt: TGTGCCAGCAGCCCAACTAGCGGGAGGTCGAGCGGGGAGCTGTTTTTT

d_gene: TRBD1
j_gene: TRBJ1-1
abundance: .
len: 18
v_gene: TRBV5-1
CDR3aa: CASSLGQGFGSLFPEAFF
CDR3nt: TGCGCCAGCAGTTTGGGACAGGGTTTTGGCTCTCTGTTTCCTGAAGCTTTCTTT